Shown below are 22 T cell receptor beta chains from a single sample sequenced in a study of T cells in Graves' hyperthyroidism and ophthalmopathy. The TCR beta CDR3 regions underwent amplification using RNA transcripts as the source. First-round RT-PCR of the TCR CDR3 relied on the HTBI primer set. One entry per CDR3 protein, called by TCRdb with MiXCR from the multiplex PCR reads. The sample has about 330,000 distinct CDR3 sequences; 12% to 15% are singletons. The sample was blood. These TCRs come from a woman aged 40 to 50 with Graves' ophthalmopathy.

There are many counts of this clonotype. V usage is TRBV5-5 and J usage is TRBJ2-5, with D possibly being TRBD1 or TRBD2 (5 bases each). The CDR3 length is 15 residues. V was pared by 4 bases and J by 5 bases, with 18 bases between. Germline V CDR1 and CDR2: SGHKS, YYEKEE (reference sequence). DNA for the CDR3: TGTGCCAGCAGCATTGGCGGTCCGGGGCAGGAGACCCAGTACTTC. Translated, it gives CASSIGGPGQETQYF.

This clonotype was seen only a few times. This chain links TRBV20-1 with TRBJ1-1, with D possibly TRBD1 on 6 matching bases. From germline, CDR1 is DFQATT and CDR2 SNEGSKA (reference sequence). V shed 4 bases and J shed 0 bases, with 18 bases lying between them. The CDR3 is made up of 16 amino acids. The CDR3 region has the DNA TGCAGTGCTAATTTCAGGGGCATCTCAATGAACACTGAAGCTTTCTTT. As protein: CSANFRGISMNTEAFF.

The genes are TRBV20-1 and TRBJ1-1; D might be TRBD1 (6 bases). Deletions cut 0 bases from V and 5 bases from J, with 13 bases between. This CDR3 spans 14 amino acids. Germline V gene sequence: CDR1 DFQATT, CDR2 SNEGSKA (reference sequence). The CDR3 DNA follows: TGCAGTGCTAGAGAGTACAGGGAGGGAACTGAAGCTTTCTTT. It translates to CSAREYREGTEAFF.

This rearrangement joins TRBV4-1 to TRBJ2-3, with D unresolved. V lost 7 bases, J lost 0 bases, and 11 bases lay in between. CDR3 length: 14 amino acids. Germline CDR1 is MGHRA and CDR2 is YSYEKL. The CDR3 here is CASKPKSSTDTQYF. The CDR3 DNA is TGCGCCAGCAAACCGAAAAGTAGCACAGATACGCAGTATTTT.

The chain is built from TRBV20-1 and TRBJ2-3; the match to TRBD1 covers 8 bases. The CDR3 has 17 residues. The trim removed 0 bases at V and 8 bases at J, leaving 16 bases unmatched. Germline assignment: CDR1 DFQATT and CDR2 SNEGSKA (reference sequence). In nucleotides, the CDR3 is TGCAGTGCTAGAGACACAATAGGACAGGGTCGTGTCGGTACGCAGTATTTT. Its translation is CSARDTIGQGRVGTQYF.

In its sample, this clonotype was seen a few times. V and J are TRBV12-3 or TRBV12-4 and TRBJ2-7; no firm D call. The germline V and J ends were trimmed by 5 bases and 3 bases, with 5 bases remaining between them. The CDR3 is 11 amino acids. The CDR3 DNA reads as TGTGCCAGCAGTCAGGACTACGAGCAGTACTTC. Its translation is CASSQDYEQYF.

This clonotype has a count of ten or more. CDR3 sequence (DNA): TGTGCCAGTAGGGGGGATAGAGATACGCAGTATTTT. Translated, it gives CASRGDRDTQYF. This sequence joins TRBV6-1 and TRBJ2-3; either TRBD1 or TRBD2 may fit D (6 bases each). CDR3 size: 12 residues. Trimming cost V 9 bases and J 5 bases, with 12 bases left between them. The V gene's germline CDR1 is MNHNS and CDR2 SASEGT.

The V gene is TRBV6-6, the J gene TRBJ2-2; TRBD1 matches 12 bases. The germline V gene has CDR1 MNHNY and CDR2 SVGAGI (reference sequence). V lost 0 bases and J lost 7; bases outside the gene matches: 9. CDR3 length: 18 residues. As DNA, the CDR3 is TGTGCCAGCAGTTACTCGAATACGGGACAGGGGGCAGGCGGGGAGCTGTTTTTT. Translated, it gives CASSYSNTGQGAGGELFF.

This clonotype occurred many times. The CDR3 spells CASRVNRGLVYEQYF. The CDR3 DNA follows: TGTGCCAGCAGGGTAAACAGGGGATTAGTCTACGAGCAGTACTTC. J is TRBJ2-7 and V is TRBV2; the match to TRBD1 covers 7 bases. This CDR3 is 15 amino acids long. The germline V gene encodes CDR1 SNHLY and CDR2 FYNNEI. V was pared by 6 bases and J by 3 bases, with 11 bases of the junction left unmatched.

This chain links TRBV20-1 with TRBJ2-3; the D gene is possibly TRBD2 (5 bases). CDR1 is DFQATT and CDR2 is SNEGSKA in the germline V gene (reference sequence). Trimming removed 0 bases from V and 2 bases from J, with 15 bases in between. This CDR3 contains 16 residues. The CDR3 DNA follows: TGCAGTGCTAGAGATGGAAGAGGGATACCCACAGATACGCAGTATTTT. Translated, it gives CSARDGRGIPTDTQYF.

The chain couples TRBV4-2 to TRBJ2-5; no definite D call. CDR3 length equals 13 residues. Germline CDR1 reads LGHNA; CDR2 reads YNFKEQ. The V and J ends lost 1 base and 5 bases respectively, with 8 bases between them. The chain's CDR3 is CASSQALSETQYF. The CDR3, as DNA: TGTGCCAGCAGCCAAGCTCTCAGTGAGACCCAGTACTTC.

V usage is TRBV20-1 and J usage is TRBJ2-5, with 10 nucleotides matching TRBD2. The CDR3 totals 16 residues. Germline V gene lookup returns CDR1 DFQATT and CDR2 SNEGSKA (reference sequence). Here the CDR3 DNA reads TGCAGCGCAACGGGGAGCGGGGGGGTCGGGCGAGAGACCCAGTACTTC. Protein sequence: CSATGSGGVGRETQYF.

The sample holds a few counts of this clonotype. V is TRBV6-2 or TRBV6-3 and J is TRBJ2-2; D gene unclear. The germline V gene encodes CDR1 MNHEY and CDR2 SVGEGT. The CDR3 has 16 amino acids. With 0 bases removed from V and 0 bases from J, the gap between germline ends came to 8 bases. CDR3 sequence reads: CASSYSLGANTGELFF. CDR3 sequence (DNA): TGTGCCAGCAGTTACTCTCTGGGCGCGAACACCGGGGAGCTGTTTTTT.

This clonotype has at least ten counts. The chain employs TRBV28 and TRBJ2-1; tentatively, D is TRBD1 (6 bases). Between the trimmed V and J ends, which lost 2 bases and 6 bases, there was a span of 8 bases. The CDR3 loop spans 13 amino acids. The germline V gene encodes CDR1 MDHEN and CDR2 SYDVKM. The CDR3 region is CASSLRGTNEQFF. The CDR3 DNA follows: TGTGCCAGCAGTTTAAGGGGGACCAATGAGCAGTTCTTC.

This clonotype was seen at least ten times. The rearrangement uses TRBV28 and TRBJ2-3, with 8 bases identical to TRBD2. V shed 2 bases and J 4 bases; nucleotides not matched to a gene: 8. This CDR3 has 16 residues. CDR1 and CDR2 from the germline V gene are MDHEN and SYDVKM. The DNA of the CDR3 is TGTGCCAGCAGTTTAGATAGCGGGGACCCCGCAGATACGCAGTATTTT. The encoded protein is CASSLDSGDPADTQYF. The variable domain in full, with the rest retrieved from reference TRBV28 and TRBJ2-3, is DVKVTQSSRYLVKRTGEKVFLECVQDMDHENMFWYRQDPGLGLRLIYFSYDVKMKEKGDIPEGYSVSREKKERFSLILESASTNQTSMYLCASSLDSGDPADTQYFGPGTRLTVL.

This clonotype was seen a handful of times. This chain connects TRBV5-8 to TRBJ1-2; D is perhaps TRBD1 (5 bases). V dropped 1 base and J dropped 6 bases, with 16 bases sitting between them. From germline, CDR1 is SGHTS and CDR2 YDEGEE. This CDR3 spans 15 amino acids. CDR3 loop: CASSLLGPLWDGYTF. DNA for the CDR3: TGTGCCAGCAGCTTGCTGGGGCCCCTCTGGGATGGCTACACCTTC. Combining the CDR3 with reference TRBV5-8 and TRBJ1-2 gives the whole variable domain EAGVTQSPTHLIKTRGQQATLRCSPISGHTSVYWYQQALGLGLQFLLWYDEGEERNRGNFPPRFSGRQFPNYSSELNVNALELEDSALYLCASSLLGPLWDGYTFGSGTRLTVV.

The rearrangement uses TRBV19 and TRBJ1-5; D is ambiguous. The CDR3 has 14 residues. V was trimmed by 0 bases and J by 4 bases, leaving 7 bases between them. The V gene's germline CDR1 is LNHDA and CDR2 SQIVND (reference sequence). The CDR3 DNA follows: TGTGCCAGTAGTATAGAGGGGAAAAATCAGCCCCAGCATTTT. Protein product: CASSIEGKNQPQHF.

This clonotype was counted many times. The V call is TRBV29-1, the J call TRBJ2-3, with TRBD2 identical over 7 bases. This CDR3 is 15 amino acids long. In germline, CDR1 is SQVTM, CDR2 ANQGSEA. Germline trimming cut 7 bases from V and 2 bases from J; bases unmatched to any gene: 12. The CDR3 DNA sequence: TGCAGCGCCCGGGCAGGGACTACCTTCACAGATACGCAGTATTTT. As protein: CSARAGTTFTDTQYF.

This clonotype was recorded at least ten times. The CDR3 sequence is CASRLPQGPGSLGTQYF. CDR3 bases: TGTGCCAGCAGACTCCCACAGGGGCCGGGGAGCCTAGGCACGCAGTATTTT. The chain links TRBV12-3 or TRBV12-4 to TRBJ2-3; 7 bases match TRBD1. J was trimmed by 9 bases and V by 6 bases; bases with no gene match: 21. This CDR3 is 17 amino acids long.

This clonotype was seen a few times. This chain joins TRBV14 and TRBJ1-5; possibly TRBD1 for D (5 bases). In germline, CDR1 is SGHDN, CDR2 FVKESK. V dropped 4 bases and J dropped 5 bases, with 21 bases sitting between them. The CDR3 is 17 residues long. The CDR3 DNA reads as TGTGCCAGCAGCCCCCCTGCACGCGGGGGAAACGATCAGCCCCAGCATTTT. As protein: CASSPPARGGNDQPQHF.

This clonotype was recorded a few times. The V gene is TRBV10-3, the J gene TRBJ2-5; 11 nucleotides agree with TRBD1. The V gene's germline CDR1 is ENHRY and CDR2 SYGVKD. The CDR3 extends over 15 amino acids. Germline trimming cut 6 bases from V and 2 bases from J; bases unmatched to any gene: 5. The DNA of the CDR3 is TGTGCCATCAGGGGGACAGGGGGAGATCAAGAGACCCAGTACTTC. This translates into CAIRGTGGDQETQYF.

This clonotype was detected ten times or more. The chain combines TRBV5-6 with TRBJ2-3; TRBD1 aligns across 7 bases. CDR1 and CDR2 (germline): SGHDT, YYEEEE. V trimming: 1 base; J trimming: 1 base; junction bases outside the gene matches: 6. This CDR3 contains 16 residues. The CDR3 sequence is CASSLPPGGGTDTQYF. CDR3 sequence (DNA): TGTGCCAGCAGCTTGCCTCCAGGGGGAGGCACAGATACGCAGTATTTT.